Included here is one TCR beta chain sequence, with context. During its preparation, the TCRbeta library received unique molecular identifiers. TCRdb itself ran the PCR reads through MiXCR, one entry per CDR3 protein. This sample has roughly 190,000 distinct CDR3 sequences, with roughly 15% found just once. The entry originates in a study of T-cell reconstitution after alpha-beta-depleted transplantation in children. Germline CDR1 DFQATT, CDR2 SNEGSKA (reference sequence). The CDR3 covers 14 residues. Trimming cost V 0 bases and J 11 bases, with 19 bases left between them. The chain employs TRBV20-1 and TRBJ1-1, with D perhaps TRBD1 (6 bases). Sequenced here: PBMCs from the stem cell graft donor, sampled from the stem cell graft. The origin of this receptor is a human donor who donated a stem cell graft to a child with acute lymphoblastic leukemia. The CDR3 DNA reads as TGCAGTGCTAGAGATGCCGACCAGGGGAATCGGGCTTTCTTT. Translated, it gives CSARDADQGNRAFF.